The clone carrying this TCR beta chain showed up just once. The sample belongs to a study of STAT5B mutations in CD4+ large granular lymphocyte leukemia. This CDR3 comprises 15 residues. Germline V gives CDR1 SNHLY, CDR2 FYNNEI. V was cut by 2 bases and J by 5 bases, with 15 bases left in between. Repertoires were generated with immunoSEQ multiplex PCR, while TCRdb's copy carries only in-frame clones and drops some. Here the sample spans 40,000 to 55,000 clones, about 80% being singletons. This chain uses TRBV2 with TRBJ1-1, with D hard to call. Source material: CD4+ T cells from blood buffy coats. This TCR was sampled from a human donor in good health. The CDR3 is CASSERWALGTEAFF. As DNA, the CDR3 is TGTGCCAGCAGTGAACGGTGGGCCTTAGGGACTGAAGCTTTCTTT.